The 13 T cell receptor beta chains in this list originate from one sample, sequenced in a study of blood T cell repertoires in COVID-19. Assay: immunoSEQ multiplex PCR; the TCRdb copy retains only in-frame clones and omits some. The table lists about 74,000 clones, about 91% of them singletons. The material sequenced was peripheral blood. Receptors originate from a woman of 80 years or more with acute or convalescent COVID-19.

The chain uses TRBV5-6 and TRBJ2-3; D not resolved. The V and J ends lost 4 bases and 1 base respectively, with 7 bases between them. The CDR3 has 13 amino acids. In germline, CDR1 is SGHDT, CDR2 YYEEEE. CDR3 sequence reads: CASSVLGTDTQYF. CDR3 coding DNA: TGTGCCAGCAGCGTATTAGGCACAGATACGCAGTATTTT. Filled out from reference TRBV5-6 and TRBJ2-3, the complete variable domain reads DAGVTQSPTHLIKTRGQQVTLRCSPKSGHDTVSWYQQALGQGPQFIFQYYEEEERQRGNFPDRFSGHQFPNYSSELNVNALLLGDSALYLCASSVLGTDTQYFGPGTRLTVL.

This chain joins TRBV7-6 and TRBJ2-3; TRBD2 agrees at 11 bases. There are 16 residues in the CDR3. CDR1 and CDR2 from the germline V gene are SGHVS and FNYEAQ. V shed 1 base and J 2 bases; nucleotides not matched to a gene: 2. The DNA for the CDR3 is TGTGCCAGCAGCTTAGGACTAGCGGGGAACACAGATACGCAGTATTTT. It encodes CASSLGLAGNTDTQYF.

The chain uses TRBV11-2 and TRBJ2-2; 11 bases are a match to TRBD2. The CDR3 length is 15 residues. Per the germline V gene, CDR1 is SGHAT and CDR2 is FQNNGV. V gave up 1 base and J gave up 5 bases; unmatched junction bases: 0. The CDR3: CASSLGLAGTGELFF. The DNA for the CDR3 is TGTGCCAGCAGCTTAGGACTAGCGGGGACCGGGGAGCTGTTTTTT.

This rearrangement joins TRBV5-1 to TRBJ1-6; TRBD1 matches at 8 bases. V dropped 4 bases and J dropped 8; count of bases not matched to a gene: 5. Germline V gives CDR1 SGHRS, CDR2 YFSETQ. The CDR3 length is 14 residues. Written as DNA, the CDR3 is TGCGCCAGCAGCCCCCGACAGGGGTATTCACCCCTCCACTTT. It specifies CASSPRQGYSPLHF.

This clone was seen only a few times. The rearrangement joins TRBV19 to TRBJ2-7, with D possibly TRBD2 on 6 matching bases. V was trimmed by 4 bases and J by 1 base, leaving 8 bases between them. Germline V CDR1 and CDR2: LNHDA, SQIVND (reference sequence). There are 13 residues in the CDR3. The CDR3 DNA reads as TGTGCCAGTAGTAGGGGGACTTCCTACGAGCAGTACTTC. Protein: CASSRGTSYEQYF.

The chain links TRBV19 to TRBJ1-3; D is undetermined. V was trimmed by 4 bases and J by 0 bases, leaving 7 bases between them. This CDR3 spans 14 amino acids. CDR1 and CDR2 from the germline V gene are LNHDA and SQIVND (reference sequence). CDR3 sequence reads: CASSKQSSGNTIYF. The CDR3 bases are TGTGCCAGTAGTAAACAGAGCTCTGGAAACACCATATATTTT. The variable domain in full, completed from reference TRBV19 and TRBJ1-3, reads DGGITQSPKYLFRKEGQNVTLSCEQNLNHDAMYWYRQDPGQGLRLIYYSQIVNDFQKGDIAEGYSVSREKKESFPLTVTSAQKNPTAFYLCASSKQSSGNTIYFGEGSWLTVV.

V is TRBV5-4 and J is TRBJ2-7; D is unclear. Germline V lookup: CDR1 SGHNT, CDR2 YYREEE (reference sequence). The V gene lost 4 bases and the J gene lost 1 base, with 12 bases spanning the gap. This CDR3 comprises 14 residues. This CDR3 is CASSPVGPSYEQYF. CDR3 DNA: TGTGCCAGCAGCCCCGTTGGGCCATCCTACGAGCAGTACTTC.

V gene TRBV5-1 combines with J gene TRBJ2-3, with 9 positions matching TRBD2. CDR3 length: 15 amino acids. The V gene's germline CDR1 is SGHRS and CDR2 YFSETQ. The V gene end was trimmed by 3 bases and the J gene end by 4 bases; junction bases not matched to a gene: 6. The DNA for the CDR3 is TGCGCCAGCAGCTATACGCGGACTAGCGCAGATACGCAGTATTTT. Translated, it gives CASSYTRTSADTQYF.

The chain carries TRBV4-3 and TRBJ1-1; D unclear. V was cut by 6 bases and J by 7 bases, with 18 bases left in between. The CDR3 sequence is 14 residues long. Germline-derived CDR1 and CDR2 are LGHNA and YSLEER. CDR3 nucleotides: TGCGCCAGCAGGGGCCAACGGGGTTTAGGTGAAGCTTTCTTT. Its protein product is CASRGQRGLGEAFF.

The chain couples TRBV18 to TRBJ2-6; the match to TRBD1 covers 9 bases. V gave up 3 bases and J gave up 4 bases; unmatched junction bases: 13. The CDR3 covers 19 residues. Germline V lookup: CDR1 KGHSH, CDR2 LQKENI. DNA of the CDR3: TGTGCCAGCTCACCCCCGGGACAGGGACCAGGTCCAGGGGCCAACGTCCTGACTTTC. It is translated as CASSPPGQGPGPGANVLTF.

The chain employs TRBV27 and TRBJ1-6; D possibly corresponds to TRBD1 (5 bases). V lost 3 bases and J lost 7, with 10 bases in between. Germline CDR1 is MNHEY and CDR2 is SMNVEV (reference sequence). There are 14 residues in the CDR3. The CDR3 reads CASSLRQGNSPLHF. The CDR3 DNA reads as TGTGCCAGCAGTTTGAGGCAGGGCAATTCACCCCTCCACTTT.

This chain connects TRBV5-5 to TRBJ1-1; 7 positions agree with TRBD1. J lost 1 base, V lost 0 bases, and 3 bases had no gene match. The length of the CDR3 is 15 residues. From germline, CDR1 is SGHKS and CDR2 YYEKEE (reference sequence). Here the CDR3 DNA reads TGTGCCAGCAGCTTGGCGGGACAGAAGAACACTGAAGCTTTCTTT. It codes for CASSLAGQKNTEAFF.

CDR3 in DNA: TGCGCCAGCAGCTTGGCCTCGGCACCCGGTCGGGGGAGGGAGCAGTACTTC. As protein: CASSLASAPGRGREQYF. The chain links TRBV5-1 to TRBJ2-7; D may be TRBD2 (6 bases). V was trimmed by 0 bases and J by 7 bases, leaving 23 bases between them. Per germline, CDR1 SGHRS and CDR2 YFSETQ. The CDR3 extends over 17 amino acids.